This entry lists 28 T cell receptor beta chains sequenced from one sample in a study of identical twins. Via MiXCR, TCRdb re-called the 5' RACE reads, giving one row per CDR3 protein. The sample records roughly 220,000 distinct CDR3 sequences, 6.5% being singletons. These data were likewise used in another study, on T cells expressing NK-cell markers.

The specimen was CD8+ T cells sorted from blood. The source is a woman aged 18 to 35 in good health.

The V gene is TRBV4-2, the J gene TRBJ2-3; D might be TRBD2 (6 bases). Germline V gives CDR1 LGHNA, CDR2 YNFKEQ. The V end lost 1 base, the J end lost 4 bases, and 12 bases lay between the germline ends. This CDR3 region has 15 residues. The DNA of the CDR3 is TGTGCCAGCAGCCAAGCCGGCGGGACCCCAGATACGCAGTATTTT. As protein: CASSQAGGTPDTQYF.

V gene TRBV19 combines with J gene TRBJ1-5; D is uncertain. V shed 1 base and J shed 2 bases, with 9 bases lying between them. The CDR3 loop spans 15 amino acids. Germline V lookup: CDR1 LNHDA, CDR2 SQIVND (reference sequence). CDR3 nucleotide sequence: TGTGCCAGTAGTATAGTAGGGCATGGCAATCAGCCCCAGCATTTT. Encoded protein: CASSIVGHGNQPQHF.

The V call is TRBV9, the J call TRBJ2-1; possibly TRBD2 for D (7 bases). Germline V gene sequence: CDR1 SGDLS, CDR2 YYNGEE. This CDR3 region has 16 residues. V gave up 0 bases and J gave up 3 bases, with 13 bases separating them. The CDR3: CASSVEGGGLYNEQFF. The CDR3 nucleotides are TGTGCCAGCAGCGTAGAAGGGGGAGGGCTCTACAATGAGCAGTTCTTC. Full variable domain (rest looked up from reference TRBV9 and TRBJ2-1): DSGVTQTPKHLITATGQRVTLRCSPRSGDLSVYWYQQSLDQGLQFLIQYYNGEERAKGNILERFSAQQFPDLHSELNLSSLELGDSALYFCASSVEGGGLYNEQFFGPGTRLTVL.

The chain joins TRBV11-2 to TRBJ2-3; D gene unclear. The CDR3 is 17 residues long. Germline CDR1 reads SGHAT; CDR2 reads FQNNGV. V gave up 2 bases and J gave up 0 bases, with 15 bases separating them. The CDR3 loop reads CASSLFWRIYSTDTQYF. In nucleotides, the CDR3 is TGTGCCAGCAGCTTATTCTGGCGTATATATAGCACAGATACGCAGTATTTT.

This clonotype was counted at least ten times. The chain carries TRBV9 and TRBJ2-1, with D tentatively TRBD2 (7 bases). CDR1 is SGDLS and CDR2 is YYNGEE in the germline V gene. There are 15 residues in the CDR3. Trimming stripped 3 bases from V and 6 bases from J, with 16 bases between. The DNA of the CDR3 is TGTGCCAGCAGCGGTGGGGGGGCTCTTAGCAATGAGCAGTTCTTC. This sequence encodes CASSGGGALSNEQFF. Based on the CDR3 plus reference TRBV9 and TRBJ2-1, the full variable domain is DSGVTQTPKHLITATGQRVTLRCSPRSGDLSVYWYQQSLDQGLQFLIQYYNGEERAKGNILERFSAQQFPDLHSELNLSSLELGDSALYFCASSGGGALSNEQFFGPGTRLTVL.

This chain joins TRBV29-1 and TRBJ2-3, with unresolved D. The CDR3 covers 14 residues. V was cut by 6 bases and J by 2 bases, with 15 bases left in between. Germline-derived CDR1 and CDR2 are SQVTM and ANQGSEA. The CDR3, as DNA: TGCAGCGTCGTAGGGTCGATCTACACAGATACGCAGTATTTT. Protein sequence: CSVVGSIYTDTQYF.

This clonotype was observed at least ten times. The V call is TRBV4-3, the J call TRBJ1-1; 7 bases match TRBD1. With V trimmed by 4 bases and J by 7 bases, 6 bases remained unmatched. The CDR3 totals 13 residues. CDR1 and CDR2 from the germline V gene are LGHNA and YSLEER. The CDR3 coding sequence is TGCGCCAGCAGCCTTCGACAGGGCCATGAAGCTTTCTTT. Its translation is CASSLRQGHEAFF.

This clonotype was observed a handful of times. The chain carries TRBV7-9 and TRBJ2-7; D is perhaps TRBD1 (5 bases). V lost 0 bases, J lost 7 bases, and 13 bases lay in between. Germline CDR1 reads SEHNR; CDR2 reads FQNEAQ (reference sequence). This CDR3 region has 14 residues. CDR3: CASSLAGRAEEQYF. As DNA, the CDR3 is TGTGCCAGCAGCTTAGCGGGCAGGGCAGAAGAGCAGTACTTC. The variable domain in full, with the rest retrieved from reference TRBV7-9 and TRBJ2-7, is DTGVSQNPRHKITKRGQNVTFRCDPISEHNRLYWYRQTLGQGPEFLTYFQNEAQLEKSRLLSDRFSAERPKGSFSTLEIQRTEQGDSAMYLCASSLAGRAEEQYFGPGTRLTVT.

The chain employs TRBV5-6 and TRBJ2-7; 7 bases fit TRBD1. V was pared by 0 bases and J by 6 bases, with 6 bases of the junction left unmatched. Germline CDR1 is SGHDT and CDR2 is YYEEEE. The CDR3 sequence is 14 residues long. CDR3 nucleotide sequence: TGTGCCAGCAGCTTGGGCCTCTCAGGGGGCGAGCAGTACTTC. Residues: CASSLGLSGGEQYF.

The V and J genes are TRBV6-1 and TRBJ2-7; weak D call: TRBD2 (5 bases). Judging by the DNA end, TRBJ2-1 fits better; the J call may be wrong. Germline V CDR1 and CDR2: MNHNS, SASEGT. The CDR3 is made up of 13 amino acids. The CDR3 protein is CASSGTGPYEQFF. CDR3 DNA sequence: TGTGCCAGCAGTGGGACTGGACCCTACGAGCAGTTCTTC.

This clonotype was seen more than once but under ten times. This rearrangement joins TRBV7-9 to TRBJ1-1; 11 bases match TRBD1. The junction had 7 bases not matched to a gene; V was cut back by 5 bases and J by 5 bases. Germline lookup yields CDR1 SEHNR and CDR2 FQNEAQ (reference sequence). The CDR3 spans 15 residues. The CDR3 DNA sequence: TGTGCCAGCAGCGCCGGACAGGGGGCGGGAACTGAAGCTTTCTTT. This sequence encodes CASSAGQGAGTEAFF.

This clonotype was picked up many times. V gene TRBV12-3 or TRBV12-4 combines with J gene TRBJ2-1; a possible D gene is TRBD2 (6 bases). The V end was cut by 6 bases, the J end by 4 bases, with 13 bases between. This CDR3 spans 14 amino acids. The CDR3 reads CASSRGLLYNEQFF. The CDR3 nucleotides read TGTGCCAGCAGCCGGGGACTCTTATACAATGAGCAGTTCTTC.

This clonotype was seen ten or more times. This sequence joins TRBV2 and TRBJ2-7, with 8 bases fitting TRBD2. Germline CDR1 SNHLY, CDR2 FYNNEI. V shed 11 bases and J 4 bases; nucleotides not matched to a gene: 7. CDR3 length: 12 residues. CDR3: CALRSGSYEQYF. The CDR3 bases are TGTGCCCTAAGGAGCGGGAGTTACGAGCAGTACTTC.

The sample holds a few counts of this clonotype. The J gene is TRBJ2-7, the V gene TRBV6-1; D might be TRBD1 or TRBD2, each matching 5 bases. Germline V lookup: CDR1 MNHNS, CDR2 SASEGT. The CDR3 extends over 15 amino acids. The ends were cut back, 6 bases at V and 7 bases at J, with 22 bases in the middle. The DNA of the CDR3 is TGTGCCAGCAGACCAGACCGGGACCCTACACCGGAGCAGTACTTC. It encodes CASRPDRDPTPEQYF.

The chain is built from TRBV6-5 and TRBJ2-2; 8 nucleotides match TRBD1. Germline values: CDR1 MNHEY, CDR2 SVGAGI. The V and J ends lost 2 bases and 4 bases, in that order; junction bases with no gene match: 12. The CDR3 is made up of 18 amino acids. Here the CDR3 reads CASSYRAGGHPGTGELFF. CDR3 bases: TGTGCCAGCAGTTACCGGGCAGGGGGCCATCCGGGCACCGGGGAGCTGTTTTTT.

This clonotype was observed many times. The genes are TRBV10-3 and TRBJ1-5; maybe TRBD1 (5 bases). CDR3 size: 16 residues. Trimming removed 0 bases from V and 5 bases from J, with 14 bases in between. CDR1 and CDR2 (germline): ENHRY, SYGVKD. CDR3 residues: CAISESTDSPDQPQHF. In DNA, the CDR3 is TGTGCCATCAGTGAGTCGACAGATTCCCCTGATCAGCCCCAGCATTTT.

The CDR3 nucleotides read TGTGCCAGCAGTCCCCCGGGACTAGCGGTGCAGTTCTTC. Translated, it gives CASSPPGLAVQFF. The chain has TRBV6-2 or TRBV6-3 and TRBJ2-1, with 11 bases aligning to TRBD2. Germline CDR1 reads MNHEY; CDR2 reads SVGEGT. The CDR3 consists of 13 residues. Trimming cost V 5 bases and J 12 bases; bases outside gene matches: 6.

This clonotype showed up just a few times. V is TRBV6-6 and J is TRBJ2-7, with D uncertain. CDR1 and CDR2 from the germline V gene are MNHNY and SVGAGI (reference sequence). The CDR3 sequence is 12 residues long. Trimming removed 6 bases at V and 5 bases at J, with 11 bases between. As DNA, the CDR3 is TGTGCCAGCAGCCTGGGATTGGACGAGCAGTACTTC. Encoded protein: CASSLGLDEQYF.

This sequence joins TRBV3-1 and TRBJ2-7; D could derive from TRBD1 or TRBD2 (5 bases each). Germline CDR1 is LGHDT and CDR2 is YNNKEL (reference sequence). The CDR3 is made up of 13 amino acids. Trimming stripped 3 bases from V and 7 bases from J, with 13 bases between. The CDR3 DNA sequence: TGTGCCAGCAGCCACCCTCTGGGACCGGAGCAGTACTTC. Encoded protein: CASSHPLGPEQYF.

This clonotype was recorded many times. This chain connects TRBV7-9 to TRBJ2-7; D possibly corresponds to TRBD2 (5 bases). The CDR3 totals 13 residues. Germline assignment: CDR1 SEHNR and CDR2 FQNEAQ (reference sequence). Trimming shortened V by 6 bases and J by 7 bases, and 16 bases separated the two germline ends. The DNA of the CDR3 is TGTGCCAGCAGAAGGGAAGGGCCGGGGGAGCAGTACTTC. Its protein is CASRREGPGEQYF.

This clonotype was detected a few times. The chain links TRBV12-3 or TRBV12-4 to TRBJ2-5, with 8 positions matching TRBD2. Trimming at V came to 1 base and at J to 2 bases, leaving 9 bases not matched to a gene. The CDR3 sequence is 17 residues long. The DNA of the CDR3 is TGTGCCAGCAGTTTAGGCTACTTGCGGGGGGCTCAAGAGACCCAGTACTTC. It codes for CASSLGYLRGAQETQYF.

This chain joins TRBV11-2 and TRBJ2-7; 12 bases are a match to TRBD1. The germline CDR1 and CDR2 sequences are SGHAT and FQNNGV. Trimming took 5 bases from V and 5 from J; bases not matched to a gene: 10. The CDR3 spans 16 residues. CDR3 sequence (DNA): TGTGCCAGCAGCGTAGGTTCCGGGACAGGGGGCCACGAGCAGTACTTC. It translates to CASSVGSGTGGHEQYF.

This clonotype was seen a handful of times. V gene TRBV12-3 or TRBV12-4 combines with J gene TRBJ1-1; D is uncertain. The CDR3 covers 14 residues. V was clipped by 3 bases and J by 0 bases, with 8 bases between them. CDR3 bases: TGTGCCAGCAGTTTTACCGGGATGAACACTGAAGCTTTCTTT. Its translation is CASSFTGMNTEAFF.

The table lists this clonotype with a few counts. The rearrangement links TRBV7-8 to TRBJ1-3, with 8 positions matching TRBD1. Germline V gives CDR1 SGHVS, CDR2 FQNEAQ. The V gene end was trimmed by 5 bases and the J gene end by 0 bases; junction bases not matched to a gene: 3. The CDR3 sequence is 15 residues long. This chain's CDR3 is CASSRDRGSGNTIYF. The DNA for the CDR3 is TGTGCCAGCAGCAGAGACAGGGGCTCTGGAAACACCATATATTTT.

This clonotype was counted ten times or more. One end of the junction varies from germline; a read error may be responsible. The rearrangement uses TRBV5-1 and TRBJ2-1, with TRBD1 matching over 7 bases. This CDR3 is 12 amino acids long. The germline V gene encodes CDR1 SGHRS and CDR2 YFSETQ. The CDR3 spells CASRDSYNEQFF. The CDR3 nucleotides are TGTGCCAGCCGGGACAGCTACAATGAGCAGTTCTTC.

This clonotype was observed at least ten times. V is TRBV10-3 and J is TRBJ1-1; no clear D gene. Trimming pared 7 bases from V and 4 bases from J, leaving 10 bases between. CDR1 and CDR2 (germline): ENHRY, SYGVKD. There are 12 residues in the CDR3. CDR3 region: CAIKWFVTEAFF. CDR3 DNA: TGTGCCATCAAATGGTTTGTCACTGAAGCTTTCTTT.

This clonotype turned up a few times. The V and J genes are TRBV15 and TRBJ2-7, with 7 bases lining up with TRBD2. CDR3 length: 15 amino acids. CDR1 is LNHNV, CDR2 YYDKDF, per germline (reference sequence). V gave up 5 bases and J gave up 4 bases; unmatched junction bases: 11. This CDR3 reads CATSAGVRTQYEQYF. The CDR3 DNA follows: TGTGCCACCAGCGCGGGGGTAAGGACCCAATACGAGCAGTACTTC.

This clonotype came up a few times. The chain employs TRBV20-1 and TRBJ1-2; a weak D match, TRBD1 (5 bases). The V gene lost 7 bases and the J gene lost 5 bases, with 23 bases spanning the gap. Germline-derived CDR1 and CDR2 are DFQATT and SNEGSKA (reference sequence). The CDR3 sequence is 15 residues long. The DNA of the CDR3 is TGCAGTGGGGAAGGCAGGGTCGCGCTAACGTATGGCTACACCTTC. It translates to CSGEGRVALTYGYTF.